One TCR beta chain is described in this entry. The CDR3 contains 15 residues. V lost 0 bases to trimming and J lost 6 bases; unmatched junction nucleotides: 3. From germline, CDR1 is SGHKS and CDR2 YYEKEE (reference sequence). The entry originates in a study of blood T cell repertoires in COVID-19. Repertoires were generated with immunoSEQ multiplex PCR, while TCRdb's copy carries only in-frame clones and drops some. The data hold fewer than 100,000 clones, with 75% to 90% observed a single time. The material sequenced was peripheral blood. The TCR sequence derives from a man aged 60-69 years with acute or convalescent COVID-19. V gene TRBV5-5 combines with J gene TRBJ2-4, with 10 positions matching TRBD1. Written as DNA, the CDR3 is TGTGCCAGCAGCTTGGTAGGGACAGGGGCAAACATTCAGTACTTC. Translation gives CASSLVGTGANIQYF.